Presented here are 21 T cell receptor beta chains from one specimen sequenced in a study of circulating CD8 cells and anti-PD-1 response in melanoma. Four subsets defined by PD-1 and/or TIGIT were sorted from live CD3+CD8+TCRalphabeta+ cells. Using roughly 14 ng of total RNA, TCR libraries were made with the QIAseq Immune Repertoire TCR panel. TCRdb reanalysed the reads using MiXCR and keeps one entry per CDR3 protein. This sample has 650 or so distinct CDR3 sequences, with 9% found just once. This specimen was CD8+ T cells from PBMCs, taken at baseline or after one month of anti-PD-1 therapy (not recorded which). The receptors stem from a human donor with melanoma.

This clonotype qualifies as medium-sized. The genes are TRBV18 and TRBJ2-7, with 8 bases identical to TRBD1. Germline CDR1 reads KGHSH; CDR2 reads LQKENI. The V and J ends lost 3 bases and 2 bases, in that order; junction bases with no gene match: 9. The CDR3 totals 16 residues. CDR3 residues: CASSPADWDRPYEQYF. The CDR3 region has the DNA TGTGCCAGCTCACCGGCCGATTGGGACAGGCCCTACGAGCAGTACTTC.

The chain is built from TRBV29-1 and TRBJ2-2; the D is unclear. CDR3 length equals 13 residues. The germline V and J ends were trimmed by 5 bases and 5 bases, with 12 bases remaining between them. CDR1 is SQVTM and CDR2 is ANQGSEA in the germline V gene. CDR3 DNA sequence: TGCAGCGTTCTGGACGGAAAGACCGGGGAGCTGTTTTTT. Amino acid sequence: CSVLDGKTGELFF.

This clonotype is medium-sized. V and J are TRBV25-1 and TRBJ2-2; D might be TRBD2 (5 bases). Germline V gene data show CDR1 as MGHDK and CDR2 as SYGVNS. V gave up 4 bases and J gave up 11 bases, with 14 bases separating them. CDR3 size: 13 residues. Here the CDR3 DNA reads TGTGCCAGCAGTGCCTTCGCGGGCTCAGAGCTGTTTTTT. It is translated as CASSAFAGSELFF.

This clonotype is labeled large. In DNA, the CDR3 is TGTGCCAGCAGTGACGGGGGACTAGCGGATAACAATGAGCAGTTCTTC. Residues: CASSDGGLADNNEQFF. J is TRBJ2-1 and V is TRBV28; the match to TRBD2 covers 11 bases. Germline V lookup: CDR1 MDHEN, CDR2 SYDVKM. The CDR3 contains 16 residues. Trimming took 5 bases from V and 5 from J; bases not matched to a gene: 8.

This clonotype is medium-sized (0.01 to 0.1%). The chain uses TRBV24-1 and TRBJ1-1; D gene unclear. The CDR3 runs to 13 residues. The germline gives CDR1 KGHDR, CDR2 SFDVKD. Trimming took off 4 bases at V and 4 bases at J, with 9 bases between the two ends. CDR3 DNA: TGTGCCACCAGTGAGTCCCGGGGCACTGAAGCTTTCTTT. This encodes CATSESRGTEAFF.

This clonotype is deemed medium-sized. The V call is TRBV23-1, the J call TRBJ1-5; D perhaps matches TRBD1 (6 bases). TRBV23-1 is treated as an ORF (open reading frame) with a function not yet certain. The length of the CDR3 is 18 residues. The V end lost 0 bases, the J end lost 4 bases, and 19 bases lay between the germline ends. The CDR3 region has the DNA TGCGCCAGCAGTCAATCGTTCTCAACGGACAGTCCAAATCAGCCCCAGCATTTT. It specifies CASSQSFSTDSPNQPQHF.

As to this clonotype: This may come from a read error, since a much larger clone is one base off. The rearrangement joins TRBV25-1 to TRBJ1-2; 7 nucleotides agree with TRBD1. The CDR3 runs to 16 residues. CDR1 MGHDK and CDR2 SYGVNS come from the germline V gene. The DNA of the CDR3 is TGTGCCAGCAGCCACCCAGGGGGGGGGATTAACGATGGCTACACCTTC. Protein product: CASSHPGGGINDGYTF.

This clonotype is deemed large. The chain couples TRBV28 to TRBJ2-7, with TRBD2 matching over 9 bases. V was clipped by 2 bases and J by 6 bases; unmatched bases: 8. CDR1 is MDHEN and CDR2 is SYDVKM in the germline V gene. The CDR3 spans 15 residues. CDR3 amino acids: CASSLKAGGFGEQYF. The CDR3 DNA reads TGTGCCAGCAGTTTAAAAGCGGGGGGATTCGGCGAGCAGTACTTC.

By its share, this clonotype is medium-sized. V is TRBV20-1 and J is TRBJ2-7; TRBD1 or TRBD2 may be the D gene (6 bases each). V gave up 7 bases and J gave up 0 bases, with 13 bases separating them. Germline loops: CDR1 DFQATT, CDR2 SNEGSKA (reference sequence). The CDR3 totals 13 residues. The CDR3 DNA sequence: TGCAGTGGGAGAGGGGGGACCTCCTACGAGCAGTACTTC. The encoded protein is CSGRGGTSYEQYF.

In its sample, this clonotype ranks as medium-sized. The chain employs TRBV6-4 and TRBJ1-1, with D possibly being TRBD1 (5 bases). This CDR3 contains 13 residues. Trimming took off 0 bases at V and 7 bases at J, with 9 bases between the two ends. Germline V gene data show CDR1 as MRHNA and CDR2 as SNTAGT. The CDR3 DNA reads as TGTGCCAGCAGTGACTCCCCAGGGAGTGAAGCTTTCTTT. The encoded protein is CASSDSPGSEAFF.

By proportion, this clonotype is medium-sized. V is TRBV24-1 and J is TRBJ2-1, with D possibly matching TRBD2 (5 bases). Between the trimmed V and J ends, which lost 4 bases and 8 bases, there was a span of 11 bases. The CDR3 contains 13 residues. Per germline, CDR1 KGHDR and CDR2 SFDVKD. This CDR3 is CATSDHTSYEQFF. The CDR3 DNA reads as TGTGCCACCAGTGACCACACTAGTTATGAGCAGTTCTTC.

This clonotype is termed medium-sized. V and J are TRBV4-3 and TRBJ2-2; tentatively, D is TRBD1 or TRBD2 (6 bases each). The CDR3 spans 17 residues. V lost 0 bases and J 5 bases, leaving 16 bases between the germline ends. CDR1 and CDR2 (germline): LGHNA, YSLEER. The DNA of the CDR3 is TGCGCCAGCAGCCAAGATGTGCCAGGGGAGGATACCGGGGAGCTGTTTTTT. It specifies CASSQDVPGEDTGELFF.

This clonotype rates as medium-sized (0.01 to 0.1%). This sequence joins TRBV27 and TRBJ1-5; D call uncertain. This CDR3 spans 13 amino acids. Deletions cut 5 bases from V and 9 bases from J, with 14 bases between. CDR1 is MNHEY and CDR2 is SMNVEV in the germline V gene (reference sequence). The CDR3 DNA reads TGTGCCAGCAGTCCGCTCAGTACCGGGCCCCAGCATTTT. This gives the protein CASSPLSTGPQHF.

The V gene is TRBV5-6, the J gene TRBJ2-5, with 7 nucleotides matching TRBD1. In germline, CDR1 is SGHDT, CDR2 YYEEEE. The CDR3 extends over 16 amino acids. V trimming: 5 bases; J trimming: 0 bases; junction bases outside the gene matches: 10. This chain's CDR3 is CASSHRGHGYQETQYF. The CDR3 region has the DNA TGTGCCAGCAGTCATAGGGGGCACGGGTACCAAGAGACCCAGTACTTC.

V and J are TRBV19 and TRBJ2-2, with 7 bases lining up with TRBD2. The CDR3 consists of 17 residues. The V gene end was trimmed by 3 bases and the J gene end by 3 bases; junction bases not matched to a gene: 10. Germline V gene lookup returns CDR1 LNHDA and CDR2 SQIVND (reference sequence). The CDR3 bases are TGTGCCAGTAGTATGGGGTCGGCTAGCGGTTACACCGGGGAGCTGTTTTTT. Its protein product is CASSMGSASGYTGELFF.

This clonotype is judged large (0.1 to 1%). The CDR3 protein is CASSFEAANTGELFF. CDR3 sequence (DNA): TGTGCCAGCAGTTTTGAAGCGGCGAACACCGGGGAGCTGTTTTTT. The rearrangement links TRBV28 to TRBJ2-2; D is possibly TRBD2 (5 bases). Trimming removed 3 bases at V and 0 bases at J, with 8 bases between. This CDR3 has 15 amino acids. CDR1 MDHEN and CDR2 SYDVKM come from the germline V gene.

On this clonotype itself: Because the CDR3 is missing its conserved closing phenylalanine or tryptophan, this is likely a read error. The chain employs TRBV7-2 and TRBJ2-2; no reliable D call. The V end lost 1 base, the J end lost 7 bases, and 7 bases lay between the germline ends. The CDR3 has 13 residues. Looked up from germline, CDR1 is SGHTA and CDR2 is FQGNSA. The CDR3 region is CASSLVGSGELFS. The CDR3 DNA is TGTGCCAGCAGCTTAGTGGGAAGCGGGGAGCTGTTTTCT.

By proportion, this clonotype is medium-sized. The chain combines TRBV4-1 with TRBJ2-1; D not certain. V lost 6 bases and J lost 7, with 13 bases in between. The CDR3 spans 13 residues. Germline CDR1 and CDR2: MGHRA and YSYEKL. The CDR3: CASRSPGQNEQFF. The CDR3 DNA reads TGCGCCAGCAGATCACCCGGGCAAAATGAGCAGTTCTTC.

The chain links TRBV12-3 or TRBV12-4 to TRBJ2-3, with D perhaps assigned TRBD1 or TRBD2 (5 bases each). CDR3 length equals 15 residues. V was cut by 8 bases and J by 4 bases, with 19 bases left in between. The CDR3 reads CASWRSDMRPDTQYF. CDR3 nucleotide sequence: TGTGCCAGCTGGAGGTCGGACATGCGCCCAGATACGCAGTATTTT.

The chain combines TRBV20-1 with TRBJ2-5; TRBD2 matches at 8 bases. The CDR3 has 14 residues. The germline V gene has CDR1 DFQATT and CDR2 SNEGSKA (reference sequence). V shed 6 bases and J 3 bases; nucleotides not matched to a gene: 9. The CDR3 loop reads CSARSGSTEETQYF. The CDR3 nucleotides are TGCAGTGCCCGGAGCGGGAGCACTGAAGAGACCCAGTACTTC.

This clonotype rates as medium-sized (0.01 to 0.1%). The chain links TRBV24-1 to TRBJ2-1; tentative D call: TRBD2 (5 bases). Germline V gene sequence: CDR1 KGHDR, CDR2 SFDVKD. V was cut by 3 bases and J by 0 bases, with 11 bases left in between. CDR3 length: 16 amino acids. The CDR3 DNA follows: TGTGCCACCAGTGATCTGGACGGGAACTCCTACAATGAGCAGTTCTTC. It translates to CATSDLDGNSYNEQFF.